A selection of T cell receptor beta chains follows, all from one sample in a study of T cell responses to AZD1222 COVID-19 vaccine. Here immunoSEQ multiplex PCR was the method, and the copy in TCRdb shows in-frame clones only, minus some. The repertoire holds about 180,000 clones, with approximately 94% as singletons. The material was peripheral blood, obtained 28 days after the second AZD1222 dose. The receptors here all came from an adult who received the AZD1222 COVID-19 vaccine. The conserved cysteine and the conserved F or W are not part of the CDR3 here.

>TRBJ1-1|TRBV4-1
ASSQPSWGTEAF
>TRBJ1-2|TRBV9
ARSGGGQPPNYGYT
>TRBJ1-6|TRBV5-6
ASTTGTAYSPLH
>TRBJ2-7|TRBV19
ASSNVGYEQY
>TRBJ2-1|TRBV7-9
ASSFWDNEQF
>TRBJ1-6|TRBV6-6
ASSYQGVESPLH
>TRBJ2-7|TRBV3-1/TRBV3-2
ASSEEGQGNDEQY
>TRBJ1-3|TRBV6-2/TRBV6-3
ASSRGQISGNTIY
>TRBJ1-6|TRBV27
ASSLFANNSPLH
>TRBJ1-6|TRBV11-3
ASSQGDRFRWWESPLH
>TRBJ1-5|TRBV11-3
ASSLQH
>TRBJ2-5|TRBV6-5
AIGTYEGETQY
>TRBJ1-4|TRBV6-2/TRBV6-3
ASSYSGTPNEKLF
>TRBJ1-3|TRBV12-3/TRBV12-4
ASALRRGNTIY